This TCR beta chain emerged from a study of blood T cell repertoires in COVID-19. Study in general: T cells, B-cell-depleted T cells, or PBMCs supplied cDNA or gDNA.

CDR3 size: 16 residues. V dropped 0 bases and J dropped 6; count of bases not matched to a gene: 7. Germline lookup yields CDR1 SGHVS and CDR2 FQNEAQ. Authors' processing steps: It was from reference gene primer amplification that nucleated cell counts were estimated. TCRdb's table, derived via immunoSEQ multiplex PCR, lists solely in-frame clones and lacks some. That table gives V, J and clone size, and the DNA gave D and trimming. In the table there are fewer than 250,000 clones, about 82% of which are singletons. This clone was seen a handful of times. The receptor's source is a woman aged 55-75 years with active or convalescent COVID-19. V usage is TRBV7-8 and J usage is TRBJ2-2; 7 bases are shared with TRBD2. Sequenced material: peripheral blood. The CDR3, as DNA: TGTGCCAGCAGCTTAGCGCCGACTAGCACGGCCGGGGAGCTGTTTTTT. Its translation is CASSLAPTSTAGELFF.